This is a list of T cell receptor beta chains from one sample in a study of PD-1 blockade in mismatch repair-deficient tumors. Generated by immunoSEQ multiplex PCR, the TCRdb table keeps only in-frame clones and is missing some. The sample records approximately 130,000 clones, 86% being singletons. The source material was peripheral blood, sampled 44 weeks after starting pembrolizumab. These TCRs come from an adult with mismatch repair-deficient cancer. Each CDR3 is given with its conserved first and last residue. A D gene is named only where the DNA matches it firmly. A row's size may be missing; if present it is once, few, many or a size class.

j_call,d_call,v_call,clone_size,cdr3_aa,cdr3_nt
TRBJ1-2,-,TRBV6-1,-,CASRWAGDGGYTF,TGTGCCAGCAGGTGGGCAGGGGACGGAGGCTACACCTTC
TRBJ2-6,-,TRBV7-9,-,CASSLVSGANVLTF,TGTGCCAGCAGCTTGGTGTCTGGGGCCAACGTCCTGACTTTC
TRBJ2-7,-,TRBV4-1,-,CASSQDHNSPYEQYF,TGCGCCAGCAGCCAAGATCACAATAGCCCCTACGAGCAGTACTTC
TRBJ2-7,TRBD1,TRBV18,few,CASCSGTGWSEQYF,TGTGCCAGCTGCTCCGGGACAGGGTGGTCCGAGCAGTACTTC
TRBJ2-1,-,TRBV19,-,CASSIGALLGSASSYNEQFF,TGTGCCAGTAGTATAGGAGCGCTCCTCGGGAGCGCTAGCTCCTACAATGAGCAGTTCTTC
TRBJ2-7,-,TRBV21-1,-,CASSKAKGARYEQYF,TGTGCCAGCAGCAAAGCGAAGGGGGCGAGGTACGAGCAGTACTTC
TRBJ2-1,TRBD2,TRBV7-6,-,CASSLTSGTYNEQFF,TGTGCCAGCAGCTTGACTAGCGGGACTTACAATGAGCAGTTCTTC
TRBJ2-3,-,TRBV7-9,-,CASSLGGLVYGDTQYF,TGTGCCAGCAGCTTAGGGGGTCTCGTGTATGGAGATACGCAGTATTTT
TRBJ2-1,TRBD2,TRBV13,once,CASSAASGRPEQFF,TGTGCCAGCAGCGCCGCTAGCGGGAGGCCGGAGCAGTTCTTC
TRBJ2-7,TRBD1,TRBV28,-,CASSKYRGPYEQYF,TGTGCCAGCAGTAAGTACAGGGGGCCCTACGAGCAGTACTTC
TRBJ2-7,TRBD1,TRBV12-5,once,CASGPGQGARREYEQYF,TGTGCTAGTGGCCCTGGACAGGGGGCGCGGAGGGAATACGAGCAGTACTTC
TRBJ1-5,TRBD1,TRBV19,-,CASTMGQYSNQPQHF,TGTGCCAGCACCATGGGACAGTATAGCAATCAGCCCCAGCATTTT
TRBJ2-5,TRBD2,TRBV5-1,-,CASSLGLAGEETQYF,TGCGCCAGCAGCTTGGGGCTAGCGGGAGAAGAGACCCAGTACTTC
TRBJ2-1,-,TRBV4-3,-,CASSQDSGWRNEQFF,TGCGCCAGCAGCCAAGATTCAGGGTGGCGCAATGAGCAGTTCTTC
TRBJ1-1,-,TRBV10-3,-,CAISGRQRNTEAFF,TGTGCCATCAGCGGGAGACAGAGGAACACTGAAGCTTTCTTT
TRBJ2-1,TRBD1,TRBV20-1,-,CSARDSNEQFF,TGCAGTGCCCGGGACAGCAATGAGCAGTTCTTC
TRBJ2-5,-,TRBV7-6,-,CASSAAAFTRPQETQYF,TGTGCCAGCAGCGCAGCGGCGTTTACACGGCCCCAAGAGACCCAGTACTTC
TRBJ2-7,-,TRBV9,-,CASSVADSSREQYF,TGTGCCAGCAGCGTAGCGGACAGTTCCCGGGAGCAGTACTTC
TRBJ2-2,TRBD2,TRBV2,-,CASSDSRRTSGEGTGELFF,TGTGCCAGCAGTGACTCCCGACGGACTAGCGGGGAAGGGACCGGGGAGCTGTTTTTT
TRBJ2-1,TRBD2,TRBV4-3,-,CASSQDPSGSSYNEQFF,TGCGCCAGCAGCCAAGATCCTAGCGGGAGTTCCTACAATGAGCAGTTCTTC
TRBJ2-7,-,TRBV6-5,-,CASRRDSAYEQYF,TGTGCCAGCAGGCGGGACTCCGCCTACGAGCAGTACTTC
TRBJ2-1,-,TRBV7-6,-,CASSSPSSTYNEQFF,TGTGCCAGCAGCTCTCCTAGTAGCACTTACAATGAGCAGTTCTTC
TRBJ2-1,-,TRBV5-6,-,CASSLIHYNEQFF,TGTGCCAGCAGCTTGATCCACTACAATGAGCAGTTCTTC
TRBJ2-5,-,TRBV27,once,CASSEILGQETQYF,TGTGCCAGCAGTGAAATCCTGGGACAAGAGACCCAGTACTTC
TRBJ2-1,TRBD2,TRBV7-6,-,CASSFAGGPSPNEQFF,TGTGCCAGCAGCTTTGCGGGAGGGCCGAGTCCCAATGAGCAGTTCTTC
TRBJ1-2,-,TRBV7-2,-,CASSPVSDDYGYTF,TGTGCCAGCAGCCCGGTGTCAGACGACTATGGCTACACCTTC
TRBJ2-2,-,TRBV7-3,-,CASSLAPYAGELFF,TGTGCCAGCAGCCTTGCCCCGTACGCCGGGGAGCTGTTTTTT
TRBJ1-5,TRBD1,TRBV30,-,CAWSDDRGPYQPQHF,TGTGCCTGGAGTGACGACAGGGGGCCCTATCAGCCCCAGCATTTT
TRBJ2-3,TRBD2,TRBV7-2,-,CASSLPEAGPTDTQYF,TGTGCCAGCAGCTTACCCGAAGCGGGGCCCACAGATACGCAGTATTTT
TRBJ2-2,-,TRBV12-2,-,CASRSSWDVGKDTGELFF,TGTGCAAGTCGCTCAAGTTGGGATGTAGGGAAGGACACCGGGGAGCTGTTTTTT
TRBJ2-2,TRBD1,TRBV2,-,CASSPTGEAGELFF,TGTGCCAGCAGTCCGACAGGGGAAGCCGGGGAGCTGTTTTTT
TRBJ2-3,-,TRBV5-5,-,CASSPLTTGDTDTQYF,TGTGCCAGCAGCCCTTTGACGACAGGTGACACAGATACGCAGTATTTT
TRBJ2-1,TRBD2,TRBV11-1,-,CASSLLADLYNEQFF,TGTGCCAGCAGCTTGCTAGCGGATCTCTACAATGAGCAGTTCTTC
TRBJ1-3,-,TRBV29-1,-,CSAGQSAGTIYF,TGCAGCGCAGGACAGTCCGCGGGCACCATATATTTT
TRBJ2-2,TRBD1,TRBV7-9,-,CASSPDRGEINTGELFF,TGTGCCAGCAGCCCAGACAGGGGGGAAATTAACACCGGGGAGCTGTTTTTT
TRBJ2-2,-,TRBV5-4,-,CASSFPGGGNTGELFF,TGTGCCAGCAGCTTTCCAGGAGGGGGGAACACCGGGGAGCTGTTTTTT
TRBJ2-4,-,TRBV5-1,-,CASSYAGRDVDIQYF,TGCGCCAGCAGCTACGCTGGCAGGGACGTGGACATTCAGTACTTC
TRBJ2-1,TRBD2,TRBV9,-,CASSVDLADNEQFF,TGTGCCAGCAGCGTAGACCTAGCGGACAATGAGCAGTTCTTC
TRBJ2-7,-,TRBV7-2,-,CASSRTVYEQYF,TGTGCCAGCAGCCGTACAGTATACGAGCAGTACTTC
TRBJ2-7,-,TRBV25-1,-,CASRDFSTYEQYF,TGTGCCAGTCGGGACTTTTCGACCTACGAGCAGTACTTC
TRBJ2-7,-,TRBV6-5,-,CASSRTGLVDYEQYF,TGTGCCAGCTCACGTACAGGGTTGGTTGATTACGAGCAGTACTTC
TRBJ2-3,TRBD2,TRBV5-1,once,CASSLISGGDTQYF,TGCGCCAGCAGCTTAATCAGCGGGGGAGATACGCAGTATTTT
TRBJ2-1,TRBD2,TRBV19,-,CASSKSAGAYNEQFF,TGTGCCAGTAGTAAGTCAGCGGGAGCCTACAATGAGCAGTTCTTC
TRBJ2-3,-,TRBV5-4,-,CASKQGGDTQYF,TGTGCCAGCAAACAAGGGGGAGATACGCAGTATTTT
TRBJ2-3,-,TRBV18,-,CASSPLYGGRADTQYF,TGTGCCAGCTCACCACTTTACGGGGGTAGGGCAGATACGCAGTATTTT
TRBJ2-6,-,TRBV27,-,CASRQTVAGANVLTF,TGTGCCAGCAGGCAAACAGTAGCTGGGGCCAACGTCCTGACTTTC
TRBJ2-1,TRBD2,TRBV6-6,-,CASRLAGVNDEQFF,TGTGCCAGCAGACTAGCGGGAGTTAACGATGAGCAGTTCTTC
TRBJ2-3,-,TRBV11-2,-,CASSSLVSPSDTQYF,TGTGCCAGCAGCTCCCTGGTTAGCCCATCGGATACGCAGTATTTT
TRBJ2-7,-,TRBV6-5,-,CASSLGVLYEQYF,TGTGCCAGCAGCCTAGGGGTCCTCTACGAGCAGTACTTC
TRBJ2-1,-,TRBV9,once,CASSVGVSYNEQFF,TGTGCCAGCAGCGTAGGGGTCTCCTACAATGAGCAGTTCTTC
TRBJ1-5,TRBD1,TRBV6-5,-,CASRPTGGNQPQHF,TGTGCCAGCAGGCCGACAGGGGGAAATCAGCCCCAGCATTTT
TRBJ1-5,-,TRBV6-5,-,CASSYGQAFNQPQHF,TGTGCCAGCAGTTACGGGCAGGCTTTCAATCAGCCCCAGCATTTT
TRBJ1-5,-,TRBV28,once,CASSLGQPQHF,TGTGCCAGCAGTTTGGGCCAGCCCCAGCATTTT